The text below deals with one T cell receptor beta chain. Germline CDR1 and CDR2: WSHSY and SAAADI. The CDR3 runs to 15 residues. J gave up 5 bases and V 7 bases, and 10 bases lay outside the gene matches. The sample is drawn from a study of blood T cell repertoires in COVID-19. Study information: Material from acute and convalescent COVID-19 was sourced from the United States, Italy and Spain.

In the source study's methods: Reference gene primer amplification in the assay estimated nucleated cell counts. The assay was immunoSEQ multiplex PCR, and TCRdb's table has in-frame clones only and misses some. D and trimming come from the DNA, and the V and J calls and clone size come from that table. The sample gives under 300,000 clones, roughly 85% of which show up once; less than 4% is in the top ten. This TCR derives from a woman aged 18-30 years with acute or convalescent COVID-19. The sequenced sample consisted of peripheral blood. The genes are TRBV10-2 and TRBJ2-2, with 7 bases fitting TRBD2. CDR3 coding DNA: TGCGCCAGCAAGAGTTCCCCGGGAGGAACCGGGGAGCTGTTTTTT. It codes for CASKSSPGGTGELFF.